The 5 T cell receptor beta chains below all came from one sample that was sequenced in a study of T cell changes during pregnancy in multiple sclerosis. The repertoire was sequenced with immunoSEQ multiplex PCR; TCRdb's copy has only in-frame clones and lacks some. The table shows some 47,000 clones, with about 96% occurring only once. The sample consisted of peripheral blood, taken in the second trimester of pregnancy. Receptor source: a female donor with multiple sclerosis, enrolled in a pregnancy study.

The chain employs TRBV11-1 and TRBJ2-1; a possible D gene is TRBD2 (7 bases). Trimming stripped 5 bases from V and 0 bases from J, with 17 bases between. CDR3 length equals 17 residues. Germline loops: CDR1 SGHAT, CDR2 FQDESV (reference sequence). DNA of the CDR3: TGTGCCAGCAGCCCGAGGGGGGGGGTGAGCTCCTACAATGAGCAGTTCTTC. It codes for CASSPRGGVSSYNEQFF.

The CDR3 reads CASSAGGREMSQYF. CDR3 coding DNA: TGTGCCAGCAGCGCCGGGGGGAGGGAGATGTCCCAGTACTTC. The chain recombines TRBV9 with TRBJ2-5; 7 bases align to TRBD2. Trimming removed 3 bases from V and 9 bases from J; junction bases left unmatched: 11. Per the germline V gene, CDR1 is SGDLS and CDR2 is YYNGEE. The CDR3 runs 14 residues.

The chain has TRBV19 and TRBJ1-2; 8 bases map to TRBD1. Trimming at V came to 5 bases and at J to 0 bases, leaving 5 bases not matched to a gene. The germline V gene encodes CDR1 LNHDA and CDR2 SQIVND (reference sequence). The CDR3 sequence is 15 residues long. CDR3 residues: CASSDRGQSNYGYTF. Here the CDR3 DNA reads TGTGCCAGTAGTGACAGGGGACAATCTAACTATGGCTACACCTTC.

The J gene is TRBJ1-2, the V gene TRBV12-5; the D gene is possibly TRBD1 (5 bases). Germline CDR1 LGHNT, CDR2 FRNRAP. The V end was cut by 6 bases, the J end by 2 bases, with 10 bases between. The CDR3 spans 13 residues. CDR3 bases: TGTGCTAGTGGCCCGCAGGGCAACTATGGCTACACCTTC. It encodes CASGPQGNYGYTF. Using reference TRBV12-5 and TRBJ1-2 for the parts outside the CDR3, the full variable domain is DARVTQTPRHKVTEMGQEVTMRCQPILGHNTVFWYRQTMMQGLELLAYFRNRAPLDDSGMPKDRFSAEMPDATLATLKIQPSEPRDSAVYFCASGPQGNYGYTFGSGTRLTVV.

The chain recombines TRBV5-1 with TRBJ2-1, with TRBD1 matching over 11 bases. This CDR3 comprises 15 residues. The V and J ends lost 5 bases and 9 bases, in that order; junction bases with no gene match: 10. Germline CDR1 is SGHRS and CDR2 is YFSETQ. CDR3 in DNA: TGCGCCAGCAGTTTTGGGACAGGGGGTAAGGGTGAGCAGTTCTTC. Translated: CASSFGTGGKGEQFF.